The rows below give T cell receptor beta chains drawn from one sample of a study of cytomegalovirus exposure and HLA in healthy donors. Sequencing used immunoSEQ multiplex PCR; TCRdb keeps in-frame clones, though not all of them. The table records 65,000 to 75,000 clones, 55% to 80% of them present only once. The sample comprised PBMCs. Source of these receptors: a woman aged 30 to 39 in good health and CMV-seronegative. The CDR3 runs from the conserved cysteine through the conserved F or W. The order of the fields is clone size, V gene, D gene, J gene, CDR3 DNA, CDR3 protein. A D gene is named only where the DNA matches it firmly. Size values are once, few and many counts, or a class for expanded clones, and some rows have none.

.	TRBV30	.	TRBJ1-6	TGTGCCTGGAGTGAAGGAGGTCGGCCCCTCCACTTT	CAWSEGGRPLHF
.	TRBV28	TRBD1	TRBJ2-2	TGTGCCAGCAGTTTACCCGGACAGGGAGTCACCGGGGAGCTGTTTTTT	CASSLPGQGVTGELFF
.	TRBV6-1	.	TRBJ1-1	TGTGCCATCAGTTTCCAGGGAATCCAGAACACTGAAGCTTTCTTT	CAISFQGIQNTEAFF
.	TRBV4-1	.	TRBJ2-1	TGCGCCAGCAGCCAAGTAAGGAGCTCCTACAATGAGCAGTTCTTC	CASSQVRSSYNEQFF
.	TRBV7-9	.	TRBJ2-7	TGTGCCAGCAGCTTCGAAGCGTATCACTACGAGCAGTACTTC	CASSFEAYHYEQYF
.	TRBV13	TRBD2	TRBJ2-1	TGTGCCAGCAGCCCCAGGAGCGGGGGATACAATGAGCAGTTCTTC	CASSPRSGGYNEQFF
.	TRBV27	TRBD2	TRBJ2-5	TGTGCCAGCAGTTCACTAGCGGGGTCAAGGGGAGAGACCCAGTACTTC	CASSSLAGSRGETQYF
few	TRBV6-4	TRBD2	TRBJ2-1	TGTGCCAGCAGTGCCCTAGCGGGGGGAAATGAGCAGTTCTTC	CASSALAGGNEQFF
.	TRBV7-8	TRBD2	TRBJ2-1	TGTGCCAGCAGCCCGACTAGCCTTTCCTACAATGAGCAGTTCTTC	CASSPTSLSYNEQFF
.	TRBV10-2	TRBD1	TRBJ2-2	TGCGCCAGCAGTGAGTCCGGGACAGGGAACACCGGGGAGCTGTTTTTT	CASSESGTGNTGELFF
.	TRBV11-2	TRBD1	TRBJ2-5	TGTGCCAGCAGCTTGGTGAGGACAGGGGGGTTCGGAGAGACCCAGTACTTC	CASSLVRTGGFGETQYF
.	TRBV18	.	TRBJ1-1	TGTGCCAGCTCACCAGGCACGGGGTCCCACACTGAAGCTTTCTTT	CASSPGTGSHTEAFF
few	TRBV5-1	.	TRBJ1-1	TGCGCCAGCAGCTTTGGAGAGGACACTGAAGCTTTCTTT	CASSFGEDTEAFF
few	TRBV7-8	.	TRBJ2-7	TGTGCCAGCAAGTCTGGGCAGGCCTACGAGCAGTACTTC	CASKSGQAYEQYF
few	TRBV30	.	TRBJ1-6	TGTGCCTGGAGTGTCTCACTTGAAAAGAGTTCACCCCTCCACTTT	CAWSVSLEKSSPLHF
.	TRBV18	.	TRBJ1-3	TGTGCCAGCTCACCAGGAGGGAGAGGGAACACCATATATTTT	CASSPGGRGNTIYF
.	TRBV4-2	.	TRBJ1-4	TGTGCCAGCAGCCAAGATGGAGGACGGTTTAATGAAAAACTGTTTTTT	CASSQDGGRFNEKLFF
.	TRBV5-1	TRBD1	TRBJ2-2	TGCGCCAGCAGCCCGGGACAGGGAGTCGACACCGGGGAGCTGTTTTTT	CASSPGQGVDTGELFF
few	TRBV7-3	.	TRBJ2-1	TGTGCCAGCAGCTTGGCGGTTAGCTCCTACAATGAGCAGTTCTTC	CASSLAVSSYNEQFF
.	TRBV4-2	TRBD1	TRBJ1-2	TGTGCCAGCAGCCAAGATTTAGGGACAGGGGCGGCTGACTATGGCTACACCTTC	CASSQDLGTGAADYGYTF
.	TRBV21-1	.	TRBJ2-2	TGTGCCAGCAGCAAAGTTAGTAGTAGGACTAGCCCCGGGGAGCTGTTTTTT	CASSKVSSRTSPGELFF
once	TRBV11-1	.	TRBJ1-1	TGTGCCAGCAGCCCCCCAACAGGGCGGTTGAACACTGAAGCTTTCTTT	CASSPPTGRLNTEAFF
.	TRBV27	.	TRBJ2-3	TGTGCCAGCAGTTCCCTCGGTTCCACAGATACGCAGTATTTT	CASSSLGSTDTQYF
.	TRBV30	.	TRBJ2-3	TGTGCCTGGAAAGAGGGGGTCACAGATACGCAGTATTTT	CAWKEGVTDTQYF
.	TRBV19	TRBD1	TRBJ1-1	TGTGCCAGTAGTATAGATCTAGGGGACAGGGGGCGTTTGACTGAAGCTTTCTTT	CASSIDLGDRGRLTEAFF
.	TRBV27	TRBD1	TRBJ2-6	TGTGCCAGCCGCTCTCAGAAGGGGACAGGGGGCTCTGGGGCCAACGTCCTGACTTTC	CASRSQKGTGGSGANVLTF
.	TRBV9	.	TRBJ2-5	TGTGCCAGCAGCGTAGCTAGCTACGAGACCCAGTACTTC	CASSVASYETQYF